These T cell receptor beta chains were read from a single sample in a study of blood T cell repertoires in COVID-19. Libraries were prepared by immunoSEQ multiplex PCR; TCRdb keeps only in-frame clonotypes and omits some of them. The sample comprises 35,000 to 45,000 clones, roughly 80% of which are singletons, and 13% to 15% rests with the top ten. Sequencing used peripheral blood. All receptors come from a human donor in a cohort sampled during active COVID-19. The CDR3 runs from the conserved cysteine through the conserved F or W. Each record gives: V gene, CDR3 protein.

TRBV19,CASSIAGMGYTF
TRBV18,CASSPAGVADTQYF
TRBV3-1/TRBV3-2,CASSQDPRGGYTF
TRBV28,CASRNLRGALAFF
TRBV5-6,CASSLGGTDITLF
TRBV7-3,CASSLSGSSSGGIGSGTDTQYF
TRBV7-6,CASSRLPPSGGGAYGYTF
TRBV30,CAWVTNESPLHF
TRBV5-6,CASSRRALTGRDQPQHF
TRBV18,CASSFAETGAYEQYF
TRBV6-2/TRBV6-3,CASSYGGASGANVLTF
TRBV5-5,CASSSSTGEKLFF
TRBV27,CASSEGGLNNSPLHF
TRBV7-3,CASSLGGDTDTQYF
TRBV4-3,CASSQEFGQGETGELFF
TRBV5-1,CASSWGQGAYEQYF
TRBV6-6,CASGPRQINEQYF
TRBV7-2,CASTSWDRGVQPQHF
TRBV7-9,CASSSGTRTDTQYF
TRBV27,CASSSYWGDPRQYNEQFF
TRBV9,CASSPTDRGTGELFF
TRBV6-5,CASSGGSYNEQFF
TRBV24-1,CATSRQGTDTQYF
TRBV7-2,CASSLGWGDRGLKAFF
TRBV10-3,CAISEPGTGTDTQYF
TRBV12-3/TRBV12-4,CATRTGMNTEAFF
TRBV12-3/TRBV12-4,CASSLGQLYGYTF
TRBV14,CASSGHIYTDTQYF
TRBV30,CAWSLWAEQYF
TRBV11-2,CASSITGASGNTIYF
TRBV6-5,CASSRDSQETQYF
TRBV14,CASSQAGWQPLNSYEQYF
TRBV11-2,CASSPTAFYNYEQYF
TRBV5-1,CASRVSGGYQETQYF
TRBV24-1,CATSDFRGTDFGYTF
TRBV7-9,CASSPRGRANVLTF
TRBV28,CASTHSDRVSYGYTF
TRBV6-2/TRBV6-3,CASSYPGGATEQFF
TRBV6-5,CASSPDRGPYEQYF
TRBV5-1,CASSLWGGDNEQFF
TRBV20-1,CSASTPQAGGGGEETQYF
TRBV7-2,CASSLAAVRDQPQHF
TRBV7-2,CASSLLGGRNTGELFF
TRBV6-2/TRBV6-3,CASSPFSGGFMFF
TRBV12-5,CASGLVVLAGGVDTQYF
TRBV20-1,CSASPAYEQYF
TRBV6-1,CASSESGRDGYTF
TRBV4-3,CASSHKQGITDTQYF
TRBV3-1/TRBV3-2,CASSQDLRSGYTF
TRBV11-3,CASSSPGLVLLGTQYF
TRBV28,CASSLKGWRGYEQYF
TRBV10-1,CASIICQGSTF
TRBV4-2,CASSQDLGRVGNSPLHF
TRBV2,CASSRTGLFPTNEKLFF
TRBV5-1,CASRLTGTGLAGELFF
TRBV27,CASSLYGGQGKNIQYF
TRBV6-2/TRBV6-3,CASSQHYEQYF
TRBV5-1,CASRTDPIPDTQYF